Below, 11 T cell receptor beta chains from the same sample are listed, as sequenced in a study of cytomegalovirus exposure and HLA in healthy donors (TCRdb year 2017). To prepare the library, the immunoSEQ multiplex PCR assay was applied. For the multiplex PCR, a mixture combining 60 forward primers for TCR Vbeta segments and 13 reverse primers for TCR Jbeta segments was used. TCRdb holds this immuneACCESS table with in-frame rearrangements only. Some clones are missing; in checked studies, unresolved V genes explain under half, and the rest has no known cause. The sample has around 200,000 clones on record, around 80% of them singletons. Together, the top ten hold 0.2% to 0.25% of the sample. Sequenced input: PBMCs. These TCRs come from a girl aged 2 to 9 in good health and CMV-seronegative.

V gene TRBV11-2 combines with J gene TRBJ1-3; no clear D gene. This CDR3 region has 16 residues. Looked up from germline, CDR1 is SGHAT and CDR2 is FQNNGV. V lost 7 bases to trimming and J lost 0 bases, with 16 bases between them. CDR3 in amino acids: CASKTTLGSSGNTIYF. The CDR3 DNA reads as TGTGCCAGCAAAACCACCCTGGGGAGCTCTGGAAACACCATATATTTT.

This clone appeared once. The chain links TRBV14 to TRBJ2-5; 10 bases are shared with TRBD2. Germline loops: CDR1 SGHDN, CDR2 FVKESK. This CDR3 has 20 amino acids. The V gene end was trimmed by 0 bases and the J gene end by 4 bases; junction bases not matched to a gene: 17. The CDR3 here is CASSQDSLTVAGGIGETQYF. The CDR3 bases are TGTGCCAGCAGCCAAGATTCCCTGACCGTAGCGGGAGGAATCGGAGAGACCCAGTACTTC.

The chain couples TRBV4-2 to TRBJ2-5; 10 nucleotides match TRBD1. With V trimmed by 4 bases and J by 5 bases, 7 bases remained unmatched. The CDR3 consists of 15 residues. Germline assignment: CDR1 LGHNA and CDR2 YNFKEQ. The CDR3 region has the DNA TGTGCCAGCAGCCCAGGGACAGGGGACGGGGAGACCCAGTACTTC. It codes for CASSPGTGDGETQYF.

The chain recombines TRBV20-1 with TRBJ2-7, with D unresolved. The V gene's germline CDR1 is DFQATT and CDR2 SNEGSKA (reference sequence). This CDR3 has 11 residues. V lost 3 bases to trimming and J lost 4 bases, with 7 bases between them. The CDR3 spells CSASTTYEQYF. In nucleotides, the CDR3 is TGCAGTGCTAGTACTACATACGAGCAGTACTTC.

As to this clone: This CDR3 is also generated by other DNA sequences in the sample. The rearrangement uses TRBV4-1 and TRBJ2-5, with TRBD2 as a possible D gene (5 bases). Germline V CDR1 and CDR2: MGHRA, YSYEKL. The CDR3 has 13 amino acids. Trimming shortened V by 3 bases and J by 4 bases, and 9 bases separated the two germline ends. The CDR3 sequence is CASSQVLGETQYF. For the CDR3, the DNA is TGCGCCAGCAGCCAGGTACTAGGAGAGACCCAGTACTTC.

The chain joins TRBV7-9 to TRBJ2-3; 16 positions agree with TRBD2. The V gene end was trimmed by 5 bases and the J gene end by 3 bases; junction bases not matched to a gene: 11. Looked up from germline, CDR1 is SEHNR and CDR2 is FQNEAQ (reference sequence). The CDR3 is made up of 19 amino acids. This CDR3 reads CASSRDGTSGGETTDTQYF. Written as DNA, the CDR3 is TGTGCCAGCAGCCGAGACGGGACTAGCGGGGGGGAAACTACAGATACGCAGTATTTT.

The genes are TRBV4-2 and TRBJ2-6, with D possibly being TRBD2 (5 bases). V was clipped by 4 bases and J by 3 bases, with 13 bases between them. From germline, CDR1 is LGHNA and CDR2 YNFKEQ. The CDR3 consists of 16 residues. This CDR3 reads CASSRGWEIGANVLTF. The DNA for the CDR3 is TGTGCCAGCAGCCGGGGATGGGAGATTGGGGCCAACGTCCTGACTTTC.

In this sample, this clone turned up once. This chain uses TRBV5-4 with TRBJ1-6; 9 nucleotides line up with TRBD1. V trimming: 4 bases; J trimming: 6 bases; junction bases outside the gene matches: 11. The CDR3 has 17 amino acids. Germline CDR1 is SGHNT and CDR2 is YYREEE (reference sequence). The CDR3 DNA reads TGTGCCAGCAGCCACGGGGGTCGGGACAGGGTTAATTCACCCCTCCACTTT. It yields the protein CASSHGGRDRVNSPLHF.

The chain uses TRBV18 and TRBJ1-2; 10 bases fit TRBD1. The J segment lost 4 bases and the V segment lost 2 bases, leaving 4 bases of the junction unmatched. Germline values: CDR1 KGHSH, CDR2 LQKENI. The CDR3 has 15 residues. CDR3 nucleotide sequence: TGTGCCAGCTCACCAGGACAGGGGGTACTCTATGGCTACACCTTC. Translating gives CASSPGQGVLYGYTF.

The chain recombines TRBV27 with TRBJ2-7, with D perhaps TRBD1 (6 bases). Trimming removed 3 bases at V and 6 bases at J, with 9 bases between. The CDR3 covers 12 residues. Germline loops: CDR1 MNHEY, CDR2 SMNVEV (reference sequence). The CDR3, as DNA: TGTGCCAGCAGTTTTGGGGGCGGCGAGCAGTACTTC. As protein: CASSFGGGEQYF.

The V and J genes are TRBV5-5 and TRBJ2-7; D is perhaps TRBD1 (5 bases). Trimming stripped 0 bases from V and 2 bases from J, with 15 bases between. Per germline, CDR1 SGHKS and CDR2 YYEKEE (reference sequence). CDR3 length equals 16 residues. CDR3 in DNA: TGTGCCAGCAGCTTGGAAGGGGCAAGGCTGGCCTACGAGCAGTACTTC. Its translation is CASSLEGARLAYEQYF.